This T cell receptor beta chain originates from a study of OX40 agonist ivuxolimab in advanced cancers. Deletions cut 2 bases from V and 1 base from J, with 8 bases between. Germline V gene sequence: CDR1 MRHNA, CDR2 SNTAGT. CDR3 size: 14 residues. TCRdb keeps only in-frame clones here, not all; method: immunoSEQ multiplex PCR. The sample consists of under 150,000 clones, less than 95% of them appearing once. The specimen was CD4+ or CD8+ T cells sorted from blood, collected in a trial of the OX40 agonist ivuxolimab. The gene calls are TRBV6-4 and TRBJ1-1; no clear D. This TCR was recovered from an adult with an advanced solid tumor such as melanoma, head and neck, liver or kidney cancer. CDR3 loop: CASSDGRKNTEAFF. CDR3 bases: TGTGCCAGCAGTGACGGCAGGAAGAACACTGAAGCTTTCTTT.